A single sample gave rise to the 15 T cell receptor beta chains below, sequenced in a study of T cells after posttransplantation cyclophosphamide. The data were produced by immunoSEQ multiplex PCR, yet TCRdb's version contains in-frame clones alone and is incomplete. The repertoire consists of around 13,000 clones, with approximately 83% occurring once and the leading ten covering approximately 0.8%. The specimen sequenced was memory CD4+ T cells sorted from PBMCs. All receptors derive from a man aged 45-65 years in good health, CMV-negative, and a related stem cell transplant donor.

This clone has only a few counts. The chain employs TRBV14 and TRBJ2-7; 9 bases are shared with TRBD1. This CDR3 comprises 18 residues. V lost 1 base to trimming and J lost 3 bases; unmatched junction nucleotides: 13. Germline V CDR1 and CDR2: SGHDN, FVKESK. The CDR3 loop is CASSQVVYRGQGDYEQYF. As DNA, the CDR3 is TGTGCCAGCAGCCAAGTAGTTTACAGGGGGCAGGGGGACTACGAGCAGTACTTC. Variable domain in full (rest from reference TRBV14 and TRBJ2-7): EAGVTQFPSHSVIEKGQTVTLRCDPISGHDNLYWYRRVMGKEIKFLLHFVKESKQDESGMPNNRFLAERTGGTYSTLKVQPAELEDSGVYFCASSQVVYRGQGDYEQYFGPGTRLTVT.

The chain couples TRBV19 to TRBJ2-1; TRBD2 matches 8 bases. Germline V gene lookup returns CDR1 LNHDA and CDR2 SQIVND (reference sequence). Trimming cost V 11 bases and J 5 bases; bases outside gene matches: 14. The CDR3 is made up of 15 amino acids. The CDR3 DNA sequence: TGTGCCGTACAGGAAGGCGCGGGAGGAAACAATGAGCAGTTCTTC. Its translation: CAVQEGAGGNNEQFF.

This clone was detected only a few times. The CDR3 nucleotides are TGTGCCAGCAGCCTAGGGAGTCGGCAGTACTTC. As protein: CASSLGSRQYF. The chain uses TRBV6-5 and TRBJ2-7, with D perhaps TRBD2 (5 bases). This CDR3 has 11 amino acids. The germline V gene encodes CDR1 MNHEY and CDR2 SVGAGI. Trimming removed 6 bases at V and 9 bases at J, with 12 bases between.

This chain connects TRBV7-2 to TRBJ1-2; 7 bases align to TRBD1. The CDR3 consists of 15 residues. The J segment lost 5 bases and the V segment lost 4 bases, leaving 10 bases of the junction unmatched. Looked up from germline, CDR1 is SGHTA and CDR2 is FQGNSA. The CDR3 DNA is TGTGCCAGCAGCTATGACAGGGACACCGCGTATGGCTACACCTTC. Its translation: CASSYDRDTAYGYTF.

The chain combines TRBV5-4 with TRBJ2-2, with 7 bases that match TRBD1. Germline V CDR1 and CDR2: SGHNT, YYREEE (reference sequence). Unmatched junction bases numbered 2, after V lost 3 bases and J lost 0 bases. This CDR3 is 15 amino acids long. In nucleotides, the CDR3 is TGTGCCAGCAGCTGGGACAGTACGAACACCGGGGAGCTGTTTTTT. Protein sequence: CASSWDSTNTGELFF.

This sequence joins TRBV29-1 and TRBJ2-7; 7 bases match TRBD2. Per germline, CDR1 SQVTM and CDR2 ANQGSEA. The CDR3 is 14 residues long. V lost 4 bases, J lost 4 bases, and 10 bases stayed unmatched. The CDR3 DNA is TGCAGCGTTGGTGGGGAGGGTGGAAGGTACGAGCAGTACTTC. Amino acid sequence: CSVGGEGGRYEQYF.

This CDR3 reads CASSSIRDRGYEQYF. Here the CDR3 DNA reads TGTGCCAGCAGCTCCATCCGGGACAGGGGATACGAGCAGTACTTC. V and J are TRBV7-9 and TRBJ2-7; 10 bases are shared with TRBD1. The germline gives CDR1 SEHNR, CDR2 FQNEAQ (reference sequence). The V gene end was trimmed by 4 bases and the J gene end by 4 bases; junction bases not matched to a gene: 7. This CDR3 region has 15 residues. Variable domain in full (rest from reference TRBV7-9 and TRBJ2-7): DTGVSQNPRHKITKRGQNVTFRCDPISEHNRLYWYRQTLGQGPEFLTYFQNEAQLEKSRLLSDRFSAERPKGSFSTLEIQRTEQGDSAMYLCASSSIRDRGYEQYFGPGTRLTVT.

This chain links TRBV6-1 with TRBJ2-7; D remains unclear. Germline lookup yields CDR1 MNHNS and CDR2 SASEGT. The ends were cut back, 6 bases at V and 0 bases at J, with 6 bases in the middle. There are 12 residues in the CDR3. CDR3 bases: TGTGCCAGCAGAACATACTCCTACGAGCAGTACTTC. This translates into CASRTYSYEQYF.

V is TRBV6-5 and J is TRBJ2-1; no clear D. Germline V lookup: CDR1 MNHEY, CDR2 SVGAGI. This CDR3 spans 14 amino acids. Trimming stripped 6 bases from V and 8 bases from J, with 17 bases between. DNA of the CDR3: TGTGCCAGCAGAGATCCCCCCCAACGGGATGAGCAGTTCTTC. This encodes CASRDPPQRDEQFF.

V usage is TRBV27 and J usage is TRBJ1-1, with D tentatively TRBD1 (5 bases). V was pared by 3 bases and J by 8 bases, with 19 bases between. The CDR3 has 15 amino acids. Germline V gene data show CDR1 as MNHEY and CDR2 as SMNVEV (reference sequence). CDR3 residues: CASSFLRGTAGEAFF. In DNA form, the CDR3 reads TGTGCCAGCAGTTTCTTACGGGGGACGGCAGGAGAAGCTTTCTTT.

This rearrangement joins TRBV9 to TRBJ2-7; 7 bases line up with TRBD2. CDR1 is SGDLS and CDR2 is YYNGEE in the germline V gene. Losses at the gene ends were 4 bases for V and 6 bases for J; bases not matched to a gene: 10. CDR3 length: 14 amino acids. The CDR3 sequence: CASSPLLGGGEQYF. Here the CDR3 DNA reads TGTGCCAGCAGCCCCCTTCTGGGGGGGGGCGAGCAGTACTTC. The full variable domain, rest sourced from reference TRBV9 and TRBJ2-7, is DSGVTQTPKHLITATGQRVTLRCSPRSGDLSVYWYQQSLDQGLQFLIQYYNGEERAKGNILERFSAQQFPDLHSELNLSSLELGDSALYFCASSPLLGGGEQYFGPGTRLTVT.

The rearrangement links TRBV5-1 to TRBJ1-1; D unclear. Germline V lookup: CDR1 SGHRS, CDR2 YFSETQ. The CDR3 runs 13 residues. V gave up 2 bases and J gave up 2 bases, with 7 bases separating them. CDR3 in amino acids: CASSFTPNTEAFF. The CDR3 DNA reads TGCGCCAGCAGCTTCACACCTAACACTGAAGCTTTCTTT.

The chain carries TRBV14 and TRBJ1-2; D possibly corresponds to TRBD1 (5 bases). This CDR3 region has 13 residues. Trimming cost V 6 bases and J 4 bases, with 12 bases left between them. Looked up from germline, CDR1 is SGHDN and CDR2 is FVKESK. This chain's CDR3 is CASSVERGYGYTF. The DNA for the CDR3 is TGTGCCAGCAGTGTCGAAAGGGGCTATGGCTACACCTTC.

The CDR3, as DNA: TGCGCCAGCAGCCAAGGAGGACAGGGAGGAACTAATGAAAAACTGTTTTTT. It yields the protein CASSQGGQGGTNEKLFF. The J gene is TRBJ1-4, the V gene TRBV4-1; 8 nucleotides line up with TRBD1. Looked up from germline, CDR1 is MGHRA and CDR2 is YSYEKL. The CDR3 length is 17 residues. V dropped 1 base and J dropped 1; count of bases not matched to a gene: 5.

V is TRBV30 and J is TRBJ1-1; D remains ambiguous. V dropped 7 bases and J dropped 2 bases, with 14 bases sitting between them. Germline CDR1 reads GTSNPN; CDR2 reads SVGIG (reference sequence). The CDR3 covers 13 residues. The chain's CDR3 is CASGFLGNTEAFF. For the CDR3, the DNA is TGTGCCTCCGGGTTTTTAGGAAACACTGAAGCTTTCTTT.